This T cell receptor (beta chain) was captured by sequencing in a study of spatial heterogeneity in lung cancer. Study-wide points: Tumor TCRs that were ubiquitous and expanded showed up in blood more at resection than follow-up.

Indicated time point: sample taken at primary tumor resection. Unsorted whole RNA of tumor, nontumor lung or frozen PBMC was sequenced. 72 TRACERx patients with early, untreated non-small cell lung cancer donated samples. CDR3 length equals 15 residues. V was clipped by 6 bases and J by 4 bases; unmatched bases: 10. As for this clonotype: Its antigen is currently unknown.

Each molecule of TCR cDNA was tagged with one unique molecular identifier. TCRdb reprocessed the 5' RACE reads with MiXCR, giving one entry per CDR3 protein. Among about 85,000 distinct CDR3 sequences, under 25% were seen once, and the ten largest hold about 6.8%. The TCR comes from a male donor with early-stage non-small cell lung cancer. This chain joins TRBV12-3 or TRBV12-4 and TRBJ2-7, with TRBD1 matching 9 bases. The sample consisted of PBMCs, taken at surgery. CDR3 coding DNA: TGTGCCAGCAGCTCTCCCCGGACAGGGGAATACGAGCAGTACTTC. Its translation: CASSSPRTGEYEQYF.